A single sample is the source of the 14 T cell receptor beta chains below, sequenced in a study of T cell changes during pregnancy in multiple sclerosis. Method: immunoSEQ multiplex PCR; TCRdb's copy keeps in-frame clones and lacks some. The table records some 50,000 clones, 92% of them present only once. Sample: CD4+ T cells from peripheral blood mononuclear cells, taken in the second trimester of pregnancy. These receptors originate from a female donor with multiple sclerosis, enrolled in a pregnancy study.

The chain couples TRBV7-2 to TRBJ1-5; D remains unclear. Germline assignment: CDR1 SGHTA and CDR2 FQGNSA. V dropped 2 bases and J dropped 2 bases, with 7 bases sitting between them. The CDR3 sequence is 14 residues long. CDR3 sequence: CASSLIGGNQPQHF. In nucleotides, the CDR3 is TGTGCCAGCAGCTTAATCGGTGGCAATCAGCCCCAGCATTTT. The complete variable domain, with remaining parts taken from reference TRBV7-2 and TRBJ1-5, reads GAGVSQSPSNKVTEKGKDVELRCDPISGHTALYWYRQSLGQGLEFLIYFQGNSAPDKSGLPSDRFSAERTGGSVSTLTIQRTQQEDSAVYLCASSLIGGNQPQHFGDGTRLSIL.

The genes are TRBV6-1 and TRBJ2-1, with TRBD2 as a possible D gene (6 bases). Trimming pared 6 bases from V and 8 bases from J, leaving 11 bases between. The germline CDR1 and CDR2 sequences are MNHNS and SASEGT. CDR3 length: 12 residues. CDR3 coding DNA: TGTGCCAGCAGCGAGGAGGGATATGAGCAGTTCTTC. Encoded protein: CASSEEGYEQFF.

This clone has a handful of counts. CDR3 nucleotide sequence: TGTGCCTGGAGTCGCAGTATGAACACTGAAGCTTTCTTT. Translated: CAWSRSMNTEAFF. The gene calls are TRBV30 and TRBJ1-1; D gene unclear. The CDR3 extends over 13 amino acids. V lost 2 bases to trimming and J lost 0 bases, with 7 bases between them. Germline CDR1 reads GTSNPN; CDR2 reads SVGIG (reference sequence). The full variable domain, rest sourced from reference TRBV30 and TRBJ1-1, is SQTIHQWPATLVQPVGSPLSLECTVEGTSNPNLYWYRQAAGRGLQLLFYSVGIGQISSEVPQNLSASRPQDRQFILSSKKLLLSDSGFYLCAWSRSMNTEAFFGQGTRLTVV.

The CDR3 reads CASSLALDRGTGELFF. The DNA of the CDR3 is TGCGCCAGCAGCTTGGCCCTGGACAGGGGGACCGGGGAGCTGTTTTTT. This chain links TRBV5-1 with TRBJ2-2, with TRBD1 matching 10 bases. The CDR3 consists of 16 residues. Germline CDR1 and CDR2: SGHRS and YFSETQ. V was pared by 0 bases and J by 5 bases, with 4 bases of the junction left unmatched.

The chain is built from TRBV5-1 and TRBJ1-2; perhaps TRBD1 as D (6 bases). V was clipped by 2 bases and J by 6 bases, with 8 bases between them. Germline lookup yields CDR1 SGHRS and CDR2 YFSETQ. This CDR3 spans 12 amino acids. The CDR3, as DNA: TGCGCCAGCAGCTTAGACAGGAATGGCTACACCTTC. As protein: CASSLDRNGYTF.

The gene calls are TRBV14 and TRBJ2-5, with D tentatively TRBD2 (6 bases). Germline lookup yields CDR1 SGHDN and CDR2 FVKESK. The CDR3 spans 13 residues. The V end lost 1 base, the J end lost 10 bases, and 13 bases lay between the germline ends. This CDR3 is CASSQARAGNQYF. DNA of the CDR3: TGTGCCAGCAGCCAAGCCCGGGCGGGGAACCAGTACTTC.

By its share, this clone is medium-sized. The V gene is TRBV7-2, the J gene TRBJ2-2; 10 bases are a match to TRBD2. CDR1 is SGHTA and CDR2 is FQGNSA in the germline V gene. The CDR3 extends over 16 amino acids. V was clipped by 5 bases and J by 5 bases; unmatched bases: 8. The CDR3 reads CASSLGLAASTGELFF. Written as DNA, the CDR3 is TGTGCCAGCAGCCTAGGACTAGCGGCGAGTACCGGGGAGCTGTTTTTT. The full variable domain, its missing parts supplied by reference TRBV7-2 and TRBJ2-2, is GAGVSQSPSNKVTEKGKDVELRCDPISGHTALYWYRQSLGQGLEFLIYFQGNSAPDKSGLPSDRFSAERTGGSVSTLTIQRTQQEDSAVYLCASSLGLAASTGELFFGEGSRLTVL.

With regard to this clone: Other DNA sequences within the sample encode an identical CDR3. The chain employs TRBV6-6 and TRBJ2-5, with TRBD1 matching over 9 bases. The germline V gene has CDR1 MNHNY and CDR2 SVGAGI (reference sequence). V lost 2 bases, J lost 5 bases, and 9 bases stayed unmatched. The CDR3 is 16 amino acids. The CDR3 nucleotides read TGTGCCAGCAGTTACCCTAACAGGGGGCAGGGGGAGACCCAGTACTTC. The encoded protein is CASSYPNRGQGETQYF.

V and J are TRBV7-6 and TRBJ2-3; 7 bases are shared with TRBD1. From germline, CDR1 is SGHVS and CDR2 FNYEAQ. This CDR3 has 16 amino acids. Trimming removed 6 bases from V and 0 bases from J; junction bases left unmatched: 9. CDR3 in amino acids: CASSHPLDRSTDTQYF. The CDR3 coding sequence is TGTGCCAGCAGTCACCCTCTGGACAGGAGCACAGATACGCAGTATTTT.

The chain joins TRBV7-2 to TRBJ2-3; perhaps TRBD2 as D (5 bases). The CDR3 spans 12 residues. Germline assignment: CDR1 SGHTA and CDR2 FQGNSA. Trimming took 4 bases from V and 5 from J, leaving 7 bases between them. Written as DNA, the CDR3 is TGTGCCAGCAGCTATGCGGGAGATACGCAGTATTTT. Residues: CASSYAGDTQYF.

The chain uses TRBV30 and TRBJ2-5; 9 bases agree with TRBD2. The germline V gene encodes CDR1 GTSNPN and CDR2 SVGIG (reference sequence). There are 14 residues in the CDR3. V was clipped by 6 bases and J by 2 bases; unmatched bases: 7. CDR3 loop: CACTLTSGQETQYF. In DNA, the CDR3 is TGTGCCTGTACCTTGACTAGCGGACAAGAGACCCAGTACTTC.

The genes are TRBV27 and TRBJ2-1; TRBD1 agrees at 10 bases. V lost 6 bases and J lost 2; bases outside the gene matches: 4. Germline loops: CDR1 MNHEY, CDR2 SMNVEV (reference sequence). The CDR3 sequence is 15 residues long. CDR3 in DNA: TGTGCCAGCAGCGCAGGACAGGGGGCCTACAATGAGCAGTTCTTC. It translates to CASSAGQGAYNEQFF.

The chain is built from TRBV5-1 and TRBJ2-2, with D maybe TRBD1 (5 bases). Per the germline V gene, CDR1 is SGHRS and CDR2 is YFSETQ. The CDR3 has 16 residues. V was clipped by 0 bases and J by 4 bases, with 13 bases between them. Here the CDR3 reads CASSLGGGAPTGELFF. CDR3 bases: TGCGCCAGCAGCTTGGGGGGCGGCGCCCCCACCGGGGAGCTGTTTTTT.

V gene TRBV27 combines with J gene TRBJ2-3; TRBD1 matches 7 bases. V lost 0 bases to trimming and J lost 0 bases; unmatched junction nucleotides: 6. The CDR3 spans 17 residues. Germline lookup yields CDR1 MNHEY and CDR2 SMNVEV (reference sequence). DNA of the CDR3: TGTGCCAGCAGTTTATCAAACCGAGGGGGCAGCACAGATACGCAGTATTTT. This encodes CASSLSNRGGSTDTQYF.